This passage covers 22 T cell receptor beta chains from one sample sequenced in a study of blood T cells in healthy people across ages. A sample-barcoded 5' primer and a J-beta primer mix were used in a second PCR of roughly 6 to 11 cycles. TCRdb itself ran the 5' RACE reads through MiXCR, one entry per CDR3 protein. The table includes around 940,000 distinct CDR3 sequences, just over 50% detected once. The sequencing sample was made of blood. These receptors were obtained from a woman aged 60 to 75 in good health.

This chain links TRBV20-1 with TRBJ2-5, with D possibly being TRBD2 (6 bases). Germline CDR1 DFQATT, CDR2 SNEGSKA (reference sequence). The CDR3 runs 14 residues. The V gene lost 6 bases and the J gene lost 4 bases, with 18 bases spanning the gap. CDR3 in amino acids: CSAPRRVGSETQYF. The DNA of the CDR3 is TGCAGTGCACCGAGGAGGGTTGGGTCAGAGACCCAGTACTTC.

This sequence joins TRBV20-1 and TRBJ2-3; D unresolved. From germline, CDR1 is DFQATT and CDR2 SNEGSKA (reference sequence). With 1 base removed from V and 2 bases from J, the gap between germline ends came to 10 bases. CDR3 length equals 14 residues. The CDR3 reads CSARVGSDTDTQYF. The CDR3 region has the DNA TGCAGTGCTAGAGTAGGATCCGACACAGATACGCAGTATTTT.

The chain couples TRBV7-2 to TRBJ1-1; unclear D gene. Deletions cut 0 bases from V and 2 bases from J, with 13 bases between. Germline CDR1 and CDR2: SGHTA and FQGNSA. CDR3 length: 16 amino acids. Here the CDR3 reads CASSLALRTVNTEAFF. The CDR3 bases are TGTGCCAGCAGCTTAGCCCTAAGGACGGTTAACACTGAAGCTTTCTTT.

V usage is TRBV5-6 and J usage is TRBJ2-7; 10 nucleotides align to TRBD2. Germline V gene lookup returns CDR1 SGHDT and CDR2 YYEEEE. This CDR3 is 18 amino acids long. The trim removed 2 bases at V and 1 base at J, leaving 12 bases unmatched. The CDR3 DNA reads TGTGCCAGCAGCTTTCGGACTAGCGGAAGTGTGATTTCCTACGAGCAGTACTTC. This codes for CASSFRTSGSVISYEQYF. The entire variable domain, with the rest obtained from reference TRBV5-6 and TRBJ2-7, is as follows: DAGVTQSPTHLIKTRGQQVTLRCSPKSGHDTVSWYQQALGQGPQFIFQYYEEEERQRGNFPDRFSGHQFPNYSSELNVNALLLGDSALYLCASSFRTSGSVISYEQYFGPGTRLTVT.

This clonotype was seen a few times. This rearrangement joins TRBV12-3 or TRBV12-4 to TRBJ2-7; TRBD2 might be the D (5 bases). Trimming took 0 bases from V and 7 from J, leaving 13 bases between them. The CDR3 is 14 amino acids. CDR3 nucleotides: TGTGCCAGCAGTTTAGCGTCCGGGAAAGCGGAGCAGTACTTC. Residues: CASSLASGKAEQYF.

The chain uses TRBV3-1 and TRBJ2-1; maybe TRBD1 (5 bases). V lost 5 bases, J lost 10 bases, and 12 bases lay in between. The germline V gene has CDR1 LGHDT and CDR2 YNNKEL (reference sequence). The CDR3 has 12 amino acids. CDR3 residues: CASSTRVDEQFF. The CDR3 DNA follows: TGTGCCAGCAGCACCAGGGTGGACGAGCAGTTCTTC.

In this sample, this clonotype turned up a few times. The V gene is TRBV2, the J gene TRBJ2-7; 12 bases agree with TRBD2. Germline values: CDR1 SNHLY, CDR2 FYNNEI. V was clipped by 6 bases and J by 6 bases; unmatched bases: 3. The CDR3 sequence is 13 residues long. Here the CDR3 reads CASRLAGGREQYF. CDR3 sequence (DNA): TGTGCCAGCAGACTAGCGGGAGGTCGCGAGCAGTACTTC. Drawing the rest from reference TRBV2 and TRBJ2-7, the complete variable domain is EPEVTQTPSHQVTQMGQEVILRCVPISNHLYFYWYRQILGQKVEFLVSFYNNEISEKSEIFDDQFSVERPDGSNFTLKIRSTKLEDSAMYFCASRLAGGREQYFGPGTRLTVT.

This clonotype occurred many times. The chain carries TRBV7-6 and TRBJ2-5; D remains ambiguous. Germline-derived CDR1 and CDR2 are SGHVS and FNYEAQ. V lost 2 bases and J 6 bases, leaving 7 bases between the germline ends. This CDR3 comprises 12 residues. Here the CDR3 reads CASSLNRQTQYF. In nucleotides, the CDR3 is TGTGCCAGCAGCTTAAACCGGCAGACCCAGTACTTC.

V usage is TRBV4-3 and J usage is TRBJ2-7, with a tentative D call TRBD1 (6 bases). Trimming pared 0 bases from V and 3 bases from J, leaving 12 bases between. Germline V gene data show CDR1 as LGHNA and CDR2 as YSLEER. The CDR3 contains 15 residues. Here the CDR3 reads CASSQEGTLIYEQYF. The CDR3 DNA reads TGCGCCAGCAGCCAAGAGGGGACACTGATCTACGAGCAGTACTTC.

A few counts support this clonotype. The chain couples TRBV7-2 to TRBJ2-7; no firm D call. Trimming removed 5 bases from V and 3 bases from J, with 11 bases in between. Germline-derived CDR1 and CDR2 are SGHTA and FQGNSA. This CDR3 contains 13 residues. The CDR3 here is CASSLTENYEQYF. The CDR3 DNA is TGTGCCAGCAGCCTAACAGAGAACTACGAGCAGTACTTC.

The chain has TRBV4-3 and TRBJ2-1; TRBD1 agrees at 7 bases. In germline, CDR1 is LGHNA, CDR2 YSLEER. The CDR3 is 15 amino acids. Losses at the gene ends were 1 base for V and 7 bases for J; bases not matched to a gene: 7. The CDR3 nucleotides read TGCGCCAGCAGCCAAGTGAAGGGGGCGGATAATGAGCAGTTCTTC. It translates to CASSQVKGADNEQFF.

As to this clonotype: Mismatch with germline at one junction end may stem from a read error. This sequence joins TRBV5-4 and TRBJ2-5, with 9 bases fitting TRBD2. The length of the CDR3 is 15 residues. The germline V gene encodes CDR1 SGHNT and CDR2 YYREEE (reference sequence). In nucleotides, the CDR3 is TGTGCCAGCAGCCGTGATAGCGGGAGAGGGGAGACTCAGTACTTC. As protein: CASSRDSGRGETQYF.

J is TRBJ2-5 and V is TRBV7-2; the D gene is possibly TRBD2 (6 bases). This CDR3 is built from 15 residues. With 4 bases removed from V and 7 bases from J, the gap between germline ends came to 19 bases. Germline V gene data show CDR1 as SGHTA and CDR2 as FQGNSA. Here the CDR3 DNA reads TGTGCCAGCAGCTCTCCGGGACTCCTATCCGGGACCCAGTACTTC. Translated, it gives CASSSPGLLSGTQYF.

The chain is built from TRBV12-3 or TRBV12-4 and TRBJ2-5, with 8 bases fitting TRBD1. The V and J ends lost 6 bases and 5 bases, in that order; junction bases with no gene match: 8. The CDR3 covers 14 residues. CDR3 DNA: TGTGCCAGCAGATACTCAGGGGGCAGGGAGACCCAGTACTTC. This gives the protein CASRYSGGRETQYF.

The V call is TRBV12-3 or TRBV12-4, the J call TRBJ1-2, with D perhaps TRBD1 (6 bases). The CDR3 has 14 amino acids. V was shortened by 5 bases and J by 4 bases, with 14 bases between the two germline ends. The CDR3 DNA follows: TGTGCCAGCAGTCTCGGACAGAGCCCCTATGGCTACACCTTC. It is translated as CASSLGQSPYGYTF.

The gene calls are TRBV25-1 and TRBJ2-5; D remains ambiguous. Trimming left V 3 bases short and J 2 bases short, with 7 bases between. Germline CDR1 reads MGHDK; CDR2 reads SYGVNS. The CDR3 runs 13 residues. The CDR3 DNA reads as TGTGCCAGCAGTGATATGCTTCAAGAGACCCAGTACTTC. Translated: CASSDMLQETQYF.

The CDR3 DNA follows: TGCAGTGCCCTCCTTTGGCGTCCTAGCACAGATACGCAGTATTTT. It encodes CSALLWRPSTDTQYF. This chain uses TRBV20-1 with TRBJ2-3; D gene unclear. Germline values: CDR1 DFQATT, CDR2 SNEGSKA (reference sequence). With 6 bases removed from V and 0 bases from J, the gap between germline ends came to 16 bases. The CDR3 runs 15 residues.

This clonotype was seen ten or more times. The chain links TRBV7-2 to TRBJ2-4; D is unresolved. The CDR3 has 14 residues. V lost 7 bases and J lost 5, with 15 bases in between. Germline V gene data show CDR1 as SGHTA and CDR2 as FQGNSA. The DNA for the CDR3 is TGTGCCAGCACCCCGGGCATAGGACAAAACATTCAGTACTTC. This sequence encodes CASTPGIGQNIQYF.

The chain uses TRBV12-3 or TRBV12-4 and TRBJ2-5; no firm D call. Trimming removed 6 bases at V and 2 bases at J, with 19 bases between. There are 16 residues in the CDR3. CDR3 loop: CASSTLGKTLQETQYF. The CDR3 region has the DNA TGTGCCAGCAGCACCCTCGGAAAGACCCTACAAGAGACCCAGTACTTC.

This chain connects TRBV27 to TRBJ1-5; 11 bases map to TRBD1. The length of the CDR3 is 15 residues. Per germline, CDR1 MNHEY and CDR2 SMNVEV (reference sequence). V lost 5 bases to trimming and J lost 10 bases; unmatched junction nucleotides: 10. The CDR3 coding sequence is TGTGCCAGCAGTCCAGGGAGGACAGGGGGCGGACCCCAGCATTTT. This codes for CASSPGRTGGGPQHF.

As to this clonotype: This may be a read error: a much more frequent sequence differs by one nucleotide. The chain joins TRBV4-2 to TRBJ1-5, with D possibly being TRBD1 (6 bases). CDR3 length equals 17 residues. V gave up 4 bases and J gave up 5 bases, with 21 bases separating them. Germline assignment: CDR1 LGHNA and CDR2 YNFKEQ. CDR3 coding DNA: TGTGCCAGCAGCCCCGCGTATCAGGGGACGGTGGATCAGCCCCAGCATTTT. Its translation is CASSPAYQGTVDQPQHF.

The chain links TRBV5-5 to TRBJ2-5, with a possible D match to TRBD1 (6 bases). Germline V gives CDR1 SGHKS, CDR2 YYEKEE (reference sequence). The CDR3 is 14 amino acids. Deletions cut 4 bases from V and 3 bases from J, with 13 bases between. The CDR3 sequence: CASSAGTIKETQYF. CDR3 sequence (DNA): TGTGCCAGCAGCGCCGGGACAATTAAAGAGACCCAGTACTTC.